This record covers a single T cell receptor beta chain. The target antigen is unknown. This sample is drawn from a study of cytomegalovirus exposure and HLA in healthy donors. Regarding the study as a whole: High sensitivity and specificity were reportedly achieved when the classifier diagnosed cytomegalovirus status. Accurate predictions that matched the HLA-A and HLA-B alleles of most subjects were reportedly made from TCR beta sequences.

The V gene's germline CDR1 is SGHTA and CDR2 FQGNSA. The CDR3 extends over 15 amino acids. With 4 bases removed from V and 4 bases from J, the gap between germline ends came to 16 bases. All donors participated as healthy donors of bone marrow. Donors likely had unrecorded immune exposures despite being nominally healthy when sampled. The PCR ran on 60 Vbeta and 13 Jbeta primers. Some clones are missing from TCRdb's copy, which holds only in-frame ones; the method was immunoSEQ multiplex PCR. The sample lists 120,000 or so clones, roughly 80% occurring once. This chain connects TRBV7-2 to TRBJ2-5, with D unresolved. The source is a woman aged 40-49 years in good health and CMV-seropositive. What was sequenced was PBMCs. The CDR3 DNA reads TGTGCCAGCAGCTCCTGGCCTAGGCCCCCAGAGACCCAGTACTTC. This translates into CASSSWPRPPETQYF.